The 20 T cell receptor beta chains given below trace back to one sample, sequenced in a study of shared clonotypes between healthy human individuals. Naive CD8 cells were CD45RO-negative, positively selected for CCR7, excluding terminally differentiated effector memory CD45RA+ cells. TCRdb's copy holds only in-frame clones and misses some; the assay was immunoSEQ multiplex PCR. The repertoire holds about 2,100,000 clones, with roughly 91% as singletons. Sequencing was done on a sample of naive CD8+ T cells from PBMCs. Source of these receptors: a man younger than 35 in good health. Some clones in this sample may be carry-over from other donors' samples.

This sequence joins TRBV9 and TRBJ1-2; the D gene is possibly TRBD1 (5 bases). CDR1 is SGDLS, CDR2 YYNGEE, per germline. CDR3 length equals 15 residues. Trimming shortened V by 4 bases and J by 4 bases, and 17 bases separated the two germline ends. This CDR3 is CASSLGPQPTYGYTF. CDR3 in DNA: TGTGCCAGCAGCCTGGGACCCCAACCTACCTATGGCTACACCTTC.

The chain links TRBV5-6 to TRBJ2-2; TRBD1 matches 7 bases. Germline V gives CDR1 SGHDT, CDR2 YYEEEE. CDR3 length: 18 residues. V dropped 2 bases and J dropped 3; count of bases not matched to a gene: 13. The CDR3 here is CASSFYWDRDRHTGELFF. CDR3 DNA: TGTGCCAGCAGCTTCTATTGGGACAGAGATCGTCACACCGGGGAGCTGTTTTTT.

V gene TRBV28 combines with J gene TRBJ2-1, with a tentative D call TRBD2 (7 bases). The germline V and J ends were trimmed by 9 bases and 5 bases, with 20 bases remaining between them. Germline V CDR1 and CDR2: MDHEN, SYDVKM. The CDR3 runs 15 residues. CDR3 sequence: CASGAPGGQDNEQFF. Here the CDR3 DNA reads TGTGCCAGTGGGGCACCCGGGGGGCAGGACAATGAGCAGTTCTTC.

The chain combines TRBV6-1 with TRBJ2-7; D gene ambiguous. Germline loops: CDR1 MNHNS, CDR2 SASEGT. The CDR3 has 15 amino acids. With 5 bases removed from V and 5 bases from J, the gap between germline ends came to 19 bases. CDR3 bases: TGTGCCAGCAGTCAACGCGAGTACCCTCTGGACGAGCAGTACTTC. This encodes CASSQREYPLDEQYF.

The chain recombines TRBV19 with TRBJ2-3; D ambiguous. Germline CDR1 reads LNHDA; CDR2 reads SQIVND (reference sequence). The V and J ends lost 3 bases and 0 bases respectively, with 16 bases between them. The CDR3 is 17 residues long. The CDR3, as DNA: TGTGCCAGTAGTATTTGGTTGTCCCACACTAGCACAGATACGCAGTATTTT. This sequence encodes CASSIWLSHTSTDTQYF.

V is TRBV28 and J is TRBJ2-5; 12 nucleotides match TRBD2. The length of the CDR3 is 19 residues. The V segment lost 5 bases and the J segment 2 bases; nucleotides outside the gene matches: 15. Looked up from germline, CDR1 is MDHEN and CDR2 is SYDVKM. The CDR3 here is CASSIMGRLAGEVQETQYF. The CDR3 DNA reads TGTGCCAGCAGTATTATGGGGAGACTAGCGGGAGAGGTACAAGAGACCCAGTACTTC.

V is TRBV9 and J is TRBJ1-2; D is unclear. The length of the CDR3 is 17 residues. V was pared by 5 bases and J by 1 base, with 21 bases between. Per germline, CDR1 SGDLS and CDR2 YYNGEE. The CDR3 DNA sequence: TGTGCCAGCAGTGGTGGCCGGGAGGTATATTTTAACTATGGCTACACCTTC. This translates into CASSGGREVYFNYGYTF.

The chain recombines TRBV5-1 with TRBJ2-2; D possibly corresponds to TRBD2 (6 bases). The CDR3 spans 15 residues. CDR1 is SGHRS, CDR2 YFSETQ, per germline. V dropped 0 bases and J dropped 2 bases, with 8 bases sitting between them. CDR3 loop: CASSLEGLNTGELFF. The CDR3 nucleotides read TGCGCCAGCAGCTTGGAGGGACTCAACACCGGGGAGCTGTTTTTT.

The V call is TRBV10-1, the J call TRBJ1-1, with 8 bases that match TRBD1. The CDR3 length is 15 residues. V lost 5 bases and J lost 1; bases outside the gene matches: 6. Germline values: CDR1 WNHNN, CDR2 SYGVQD (reference sequence). For the CDR3, the DNA is TGCGCCAGCAGTAGTTCAGGGGGCAGGAACACTGAAGCTTTCTTT. This sequence encodes CASSSSGGRNTEAFF.

The rearrangement uses TRBV11-2 and TRBJ2-5; 7 nucleotides match TRBD2. V shed 5 bases and J 4 bases; nucleotides not matched to a gene: 10. From germline, CDR1 is SGHAT and CDR2 FQNNGV. The CDR3 covers 15 residues. This CDR3 is CASSLAWGGSETQYF. The CDR3 DNA follows: TGTGCCAGCAGCCTTGCCTGGGGGGGTTCAGAGACCCAGTACTTC. Looking up the rest from reference TRBV11-2 and TRBJ2-5 gives the full variable domain: EAGVAQSPRYKIIEKRQSVAFWCNPISGHATLYWYQQILGQGPKLLIQFQNNGVVDDSQLPKDRFSAERLKGVDSTLKIQPAKLEDSAVYLCASSLAWGGSETQYFGPGTRLLVL.

CDR3 sequence (DNA): TGTGCCAGCAGGTCGACTAGCGGGATGTACGAGCAGTACTTC. It yields the protein CASRSTSGMYEQYF. The rearrangement uses TRBV6-5 and TRBJ2-7, with 11 bases lining up with TRBD2. V trimming: 6 bases; J trimming: 4 bases; junction bases outside the gene matches: 5. This CDR3 spans 14 amino acids. Germline CDR1 and CDR2: MNHEY and SVGAGI.

V is TRBV7-9 and J is TRBJ1-2; 7 positions agree with TRBD1. CDR1 is SEHNR and CDR2 is FQNEAQ in the germline V gene (reference sequence). This CDR3 is built from 13 residues. V lost 5 bases and J lost 4; bases outside the gene matches: 4. The CDR3 region is CASSPGQAYGYTF. The CDR3 DNA reads as TGTGCCAGCAGCCCTGGACAGGCCTATGGCTACACCTTC.

V is TRBV11-3 and J is TRBJ2-3, with 7 bases lining up with TRBD2. This CDR3 has 15 amino acids. Per the germline V gene, CDR1 is SGHNT and CDR2 is YENEEA. The J segment lost 3 bases and the V segment lost 1 base, leaving 4 bases of the junction unmatched. CDR3 nucleotides: TGTGCCAGCAGCTTAGCGGGAGGTGGTACAGATACGCAGTATTTT. Residues: CASSLAGGGTDTQYF.

This rearrangement joins TRBV25-1 to TRBJ2-7; no reliable D call. V lost 5 bases, J lost 1 base, and 9 bases lay in between. The CDR3 extends over 13 amino acids. Looked up from germline, CDR1 is MGHDK and CDR2 is SYGVNS. The CDR3 DNA sequence: TGTGCCAGCAGTCCTACCCTTTCCTACGAGCAGTACTTC. Its protein is CASSPTLSYEQYF.

This clone was recorded only once. This chain joins TRBV11-3 and TRBJ2-2; no reliable D call. V lost 2 bases, J lost 4 bases, and 8 bases lay in between. This CDR3 has 14 amino acids. The germline gives CDR1 SGHNT, CDR2 YENEEA. The CDR3 protein is CASSLFVGTGELFF. CDR3 DNA sequence: TGTGCCAGCAGCTTATTTGTCGGCACCGGGGAGCTGTTTTTT.

J is TRBJ2-7 and V is TRBV4-3, with 12 nucleotides matching TRBD2. This CDR3 is built from 16 residues. Unmatched junction bases numbered 3, after V lost 0 bases and J lost 3 bases. In germline, CDR1 is LGHNA, CDR2 YSLEER. The CDR3 here is CASSQDPSGRDYEQYF. The CDR3 DNA reads as TGCGCCAGCAGCCAAGACCCTAGCGGGAGGGACTACGAGCAGTACTTC.

V usage is TRBV5-5 and J usage is TRBJ2-7; D is unclear. The V gene lost 0 bases and the J gene lost 4 bases, with 8 bases spanning the gap. Germline CDR1 and CDR2: SGHKS and YYEKEE (reference sequence). The length of the CDR3 is 13 residues. The CDR3, as DNA: TGTGCCAGCAGCTTGGACATGTTATACGAGCAGTACTTC. Translated: CASSLDMLYEQYF.

The chain has TRBV30 and TRBJ1-2, with D possibly being TRBD1 (6 bases). V was pared by 0 bases and J by 10 bases, with 9 bases between. The CDR3 is 11 amino acids. Germline V lookup: CDR1 GTSNPN, CDR2 SVGIG (reference sequence). The CDR3 protein is CAWSVTGNYTF. The CDR3 nucleotides read TGTGCCTGGAGTGTTACAGGGAACTACACCTTC.

On this clone itself: The same CDR3 also results from other DNA sequences found in this sample. V and J are TRBV27 and TRBJ2-5; the D gene is possibly TRBD1 (6 bases). The germline gives CDR1 MNHEY, CDR2 SMNVEV (reference sequence). The CDR3 loop spans 14 amino acids. Trimming stripped 5 bases from V and 1 base from J, with 11 bases between. The CDR3 protein is CASSPVDSQETQYF. The DNA for the CDR3 is TGTGCCAGCAGTCCCGTGGACAGCCAAGAGACCCAGTACTTC.

The CDR3 spells CASSVGLAGTGELFF. In DNA, the CDR3 is TGTGCCAGCAGTGTCGGACTAGCGGGCACCGGGGAGCTGTTTTTT. V and J are TRBV6-6 and TRBJ2-2; 11 nucleotides agree with TRBD2. CDR1 MNHNY and CDR2 SVGAGI come from the germline V gene (reference sequence). V trimming: 5 bases; J trimming: 4 bases; junction bases outside the gene matches: 3. This CDR3 spans 15 amino acids.